This TCR beta chain originates from a study of technical replicates of blood from a few donors. Measured with immunoSEQ multiplex PCR; TCRdb has only the in-frame clones, and not every one. The data contain 75,000 to 85,000 clones, approximately 75% of them singletons. Germline-derived CDR1 and CDR2 are SGHTA and FQGNSA. This CDR3 is 15 amino acids long. Trimming took 5 bases from V and 3 from J; bases not matched to a gene: 6. This receptor was obtained from a human donor in good health. Some clones in this sample may be carry-over from other donors' samples. The V call is TRBV7-2, the J call TRBJ2-2; 7 bases map to TRBD2. Sequenced: PBMCs. In DNA form, the CDR3 reads TGTGCCAGCAGCCGGAGCGGGGTAGACACCGGGGAGCTGTTTTTT. Protein: CASSRSGVDTGELFF.